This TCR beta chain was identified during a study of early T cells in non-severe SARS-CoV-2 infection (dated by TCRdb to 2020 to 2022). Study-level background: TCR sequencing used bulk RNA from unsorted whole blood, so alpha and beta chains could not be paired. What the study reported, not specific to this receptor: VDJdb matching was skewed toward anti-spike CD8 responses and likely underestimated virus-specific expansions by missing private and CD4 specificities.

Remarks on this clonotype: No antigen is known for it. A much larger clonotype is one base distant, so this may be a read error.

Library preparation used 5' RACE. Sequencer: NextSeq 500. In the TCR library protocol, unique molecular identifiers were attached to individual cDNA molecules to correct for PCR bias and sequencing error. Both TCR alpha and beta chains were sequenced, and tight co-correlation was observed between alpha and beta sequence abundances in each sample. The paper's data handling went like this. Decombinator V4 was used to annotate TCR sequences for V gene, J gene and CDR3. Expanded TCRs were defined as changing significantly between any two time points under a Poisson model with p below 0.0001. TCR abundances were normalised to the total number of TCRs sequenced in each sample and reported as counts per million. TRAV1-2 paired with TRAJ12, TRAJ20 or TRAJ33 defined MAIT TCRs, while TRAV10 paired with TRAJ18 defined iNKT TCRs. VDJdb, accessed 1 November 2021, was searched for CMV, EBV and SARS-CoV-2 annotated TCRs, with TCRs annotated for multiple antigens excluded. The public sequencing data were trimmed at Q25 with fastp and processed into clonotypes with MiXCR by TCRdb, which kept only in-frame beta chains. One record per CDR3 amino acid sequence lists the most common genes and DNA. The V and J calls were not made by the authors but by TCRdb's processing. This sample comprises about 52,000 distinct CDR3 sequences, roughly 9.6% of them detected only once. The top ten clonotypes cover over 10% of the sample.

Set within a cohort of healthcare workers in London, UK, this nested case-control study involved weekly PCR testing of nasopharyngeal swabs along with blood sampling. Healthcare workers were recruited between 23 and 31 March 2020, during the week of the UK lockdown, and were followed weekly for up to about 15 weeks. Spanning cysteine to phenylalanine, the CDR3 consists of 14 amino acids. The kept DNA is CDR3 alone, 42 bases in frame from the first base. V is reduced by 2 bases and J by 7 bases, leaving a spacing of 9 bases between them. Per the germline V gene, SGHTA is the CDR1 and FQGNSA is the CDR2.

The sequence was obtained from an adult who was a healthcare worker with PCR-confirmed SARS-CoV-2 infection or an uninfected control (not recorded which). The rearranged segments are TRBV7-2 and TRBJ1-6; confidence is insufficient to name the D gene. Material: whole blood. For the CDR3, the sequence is CASSLWARNSPLHF. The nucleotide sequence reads TGTGCCAGCAGCTTATGGGCCCGAAATTCACCCCTCCACTTT.